This note documents a single T cell receptor beta chain sequence. TCRdb ran MiXCR on the RT-PCR reads and lists one entry per CDR3 protein. The table lists more than 550,000 distinct CDR3 sequences, more than 13% of them singletons. Germline CDR1 reads SGHRS; CDR2 reads YFSETQ. The CDR3 runs 15 residues. The ends lost 3 bases at V and 5 bases at J; junction bases unmatched: 8. The sample was memory CD4+ T cells from blood. This chain links TRBV5-1 with TRBJ2-7, with TRBD2 matching over 10 bases. The clonotype comes from a female donor in good health, serving as a healthy control. The CDR3 here is CASSSAGGVWDEQYF. The CDR3 region has the DNA TGCGCCAGCAGCTCAGCGGGGGGGGTGTGGGACGAGCAGTACTTC.